Listed here is a single T cell receptor (beta chain). The antigen is unknown. Using immunoSEQ multiplex PCR, the repertoire was profiled, and TCRdb retains in-frame clones only, with some absent. The data contain about 94,000 clones, roughly 90% of them singletons. This record belongs to a study of a mutant IDH1 vaccine in newly diagnosed glioma. About the research overall: Receipt of radiotherapy, temozolomide, or both preceded the study, and most received both.

General observations from the study: Pseudoprogression appeared independent of alterations in top peripheral clonotypes.

Specified time point: week 47, end of study. It was 300 ug of mutant IDH1 20-mer peptide that made up each vaccine dose, given with topical imiquimod. New WHO grade 3 or 4 astrocytomas that were IDH1-mutant and ATRX-lost had been found in donors. This sequence was found in a woman aged 50 to 60 with glioma. Sequenced here: PBMCs, sampled from a glioma patient whose treatment included an IDH1 peptide vaccine.

CDR3 region: CASSYRRANTGELFF. In nucleotides, the CDR3 is TGTGCCAGCAGTTACCGAAGGGCCAACACCGGGGAGCTGTTTTTT. The V and J genes are TRBV6-5 and TRBJ2-2; D is uncertain. The CDR3 is 15 amino acids. Per germline, CDR1 MNHEY and CDR2 SVGAGI. V lost 2 bases to trimming and J lost 2 bases, with 9 bases between them.